Following are 32 T cell receptor beta chains from one sample sequenced in a study of blood T cell repertoires in COVID-19. Repertoires were generated with immunoSEQ multiplex PCR, while TCRdb's copy carries only in-frame clones and drops some. The data hold some 530,000 clones, with 70% to 90% observed a single time. Source material: peripheral blood. The source is a human donor in a cohort sampled during active COVID-19.

The rearrangement uses TRBV20-1 and TRBJ2-1; 11 bases agree with TRBD2. The germline gives CDR1 DFQATT, CDR2 SNEGSKA (reference sequence). The CDR3 totals 15 residues. The V gene end was trimmed by 3 bases and the J gene end by 9 bases; junction bases not matched to a gene: 10. The CDR3 is CSASLLAGGRGEQFF. The CDR3 nucleotides are TGCAGTGCTAGTTTGCTAGCGGGAGGCCGGGGTGAGCAGTTCTTC.

The chain uses TRBV4-2 and TRBJ2-3, with 7 bases identical to TRBD2. Germline V lookup: CDR1 LGHNA, CDR2 YNFKEQ. This CDR3 region has 17 residues. V was pared by 0 bases and J by 0 bases, with 6 bases of the junction left unmatched. Here the CDR3 DNA reads TGTGCCAGCAGCCAAGAAGCGAGCGGGGTTAGCACAGATACGCAGTATTTT. Its protein is CASSQEASGVSTDTQYF.

The V gene is TRBV9, the J gene TRBJ1-2; 7 bases align to TRBD1. Trimming removed 4 bases from V and 10 bases from J; junction bases left unmatched: 7. CDR1 is SGDLS, CDR2 YYNGEE, per germline. The CDR3 loop spans 12 amino acids. The CDR3 loop is CASSTWDSPYTF. CDR3 coding DNA: TGTGCCAGCAGCACGTGGGACAGCCCCTACACCTTC. Together with reference TRBV9 and TRBJ1-2, the CDR3 gives the full variable domain: DSGVTQTPKHLITATGQRVTLRCSPRSGDLSVYWYQQSLDQGLQFLIQYYNGEERAKGNILERFSAQQFPDLHSELNLSSLELGDSALYFCASSTWDSPYTFGSGTRLTVV.

The chain links TRBV5-1 to TRBJ2-7, with 8 bases that match TRBD1. The trim removed 0 bases at V and 4 bases at J, leaving 3 bases unmatched. CDR1 is SGHRS and CDR2 is YFSETQ in the germline V gene. The CDR3 has 14 residues. CDR3: CASSLGQGMYEQYF. The DNA of the CDR3 is TGCGCCAGCAGCTTGGGACAGGGGATGTACGAGCAGTACTTC.

The chain couples TRBV6-2 or TRBV6-3 to TRBJ2-5; 12 bases are a match to TRBD2. V lost 2 bases to trimming and J lost 5 bases; unmatched junction nucleotides: 12. The germline CDR1 and CDR2 sequences are MNHEY and SVGEGT. This CDR3 has 18 amino acids. The CDR3 reads CASSYPSGRASMGETQYF. The DNA of the CDR3 is TGTGCCAGCAGTTACCCTAGCGGGAGGGCCTCAATGGGGGAGACCCAGTACTTC.

The CDR3 is CACYRGTNSPLHF. In nucleotides, the CDR3 is TGTGCCTGCTACAGGGGGACTAATTCACCCCTCCACTTT. The chain joins TRBV30 to TRBJ1-6; 8 positions agree with TRBD1. After removal of 6 bases from V and 6 bases from J, the junction contained 4 bases not matched to a gene. The CDR3 has 13 amino acids. Germline CDR1 and CDR2: GTSNPN and SVGIG (reference sequence). Drawing the rest from reference TRBV30 and TRBJ1-6, the complete variable domain is SQTIHQWPATLVQPVGSPLSLECTVEGTSNPNLYWYRQAAGRGLQLLFYSVGIGQISSEVPQNLSASRPQDRQFILSSKKLLLSDSGFYLCACYRGTNSPLHFGNGTRLTVT.

The chain uses TRBV5-1 and TRBJ1-1; 8 nucleotides match TRBD1. V trimming: 5 bases; J trimming: 5 bases; junction bases outside the gene matches: 2. The germline CDR1 and CDR2 sequences are SGHRS and YFSETQ. CDR3 length: 12 amino acids. This CDR3 is CASRGQGTEAFF. CDR3 nucleotide sequence: TGCGCCAGCAGAGGACAGGGAACTGAAGCTTTCTTT.

The CDR3: CASSLEGLSYEQYF. The CDR3 region has the DNA TGTGCCAGCAGTTTAGAGGGTCTCTCCTACGAGCAGTACTTC. The V call is TRBV28, the J call TRBJ2-7, with a tentative D call TRBD2 (5 bases). Germline values: CDR1 MDHEN, CDR2 SYDVKM. This CDR3 region has 14 residues. The V end was cut by 2 bases, the J end by 0 bases, with 8 bases between.

V is TRBV5-5 and J is TRBJ1-1, with a weak D call TRBD1 (5 bases). Trimming took 2 bases from V and 1 from J, leaving 15 bases between them. Germline values: CDR1 SGHKS, CDR2 YYEKEE (reference sequence). The length of the CDR3 is 16 residues. CDR3 amino acids: CASSFSTAGRNTEAFF. CDR3 nucleotides: TGTGCCAGCAGCTTTTCGACAGCCGGGCGGAACACTGAAGCTTTCTTT.

The chain employs TRBV5-4 and TRBJ2-2; D is undetermined. CDR3 length equals 15 residues. Germline CDR1 reads SGHNT; CDR2 reads YYREEE (reference sequence). Deletions cut 4 bases from V and 0 bases from J, with 10 bases between. For the CDR3, the DNA is TGTGCCAGCAGCACAAAGATCGCGAACACCGGGGAGCTGTTTTTT. This gives the protein CASSTKIANTGELFF.

The CDR3 loop is CASTIARPRDSYGYTF. CDR3 coding DNA: TGTGCCAGCACCATCGCAAGGCCCCGGGACAGCTATGGCTACACCTTC. The rearrangement joins TRBV28 to TRBJ1-2; 7 bases fit TRBD1. The CDR3 covers 16 residues. V lost 7 bases and J lost 4; bases outside the gene matches: 15. The germline V gene encodes CDR1 MDHEN and CDR2 SYDVKM.

The sample holds one count of this clone. The V call is TRBV18, the J call TRBJ2-3; 7 bases match TRBD1. Per the germline V gene, CDR1 is KGHSH and CDR2 is LQKENI. This CDR3 is built from 12 residues. Losses at the gene ends were 4 bases for V and 6 bases for J; bases not matched to a gene: 1. This CDR3 is CASSQGADTQYF. The DNA of the CDR3 is TGTGCCAGCTCACAGGGGGCTGATACGCAGTATTTT.

Worth noting for this clone: This same CDR3 is encoded by further DNA sequences in the sample. V and J are TRBV28 and TRBJ1-2; possible D gene TRBD1, 6 bases. Germline V gene data show CDR1 as MDHEN and CDR2 as SYDVKM. V lost 6 bases to trimming and J lost 4 bases, with 9 bases between them. There are 12 residues in the CDR3. The CDR3 spells CASSRTVYGYTF. The DNA for the CDR3 is TGTGCCAGCAGCCGGACAGTCTATGGCTACACCTTC.

The chain links TRBV6-4 to TRBJ2-7, with TRBD1 identical over 10 bases. Germline trimming cut 5 bases from V and 13 bases from J; bases unmatched to any gene: 14. Germline CDR1 reads MRHNA; CDR2 reads SNTAGT. CDR3 length: 14 amino acids. The CDR3 coding sequence is TGTGCCAGCAGTCCGAACCCGGGACAGGGGCCGGGATACTTC. Its protein product is CASSPNPGQGPGYF.

The gene calls are TRBV7-2 and TRBJ2-7; the D gene is possibly TRBD1 (6 bases). This CDR3 is 15 amino acids long. Trimming cost V 5 bases and J 2 bases, with 16 bases left between them. In germline, CDR1 is SGHTA, CDR2 FQGNSA. CDR3 bases: TGTGCCAGCAGCCGCGTCCAACAGGGTACCTACGAGCAGTACTTC. It encodes CASSRVQQGTYEQYF.

This chain connects TRBV25-1 to TRBJ2-3, with a weak D call TRBD2 (6 bases). The germline V gene has CDR1 MGHDK and CDR2 SYGVNS. The CDR3 length is 13 residues. V was shortened by 1 base and J by 5 bases, with 7 bases between the two germline ends. The CDR3 region has the DNA TGTGCCAGCAGTGAATCGGGGGTAGATACGCAGTATTTT. Its protein product is CASSESGVDTQYF. The variable domain in full, with the rest retrieved from reference TRBV25-1 and TRBJ2-3, is EADIYQTPRYLVIGTGKKITLECSQTMGHDKMYWYQQDPGMELHLIHYSYGVNSTEKGDLSSESTVSRIRTEHFPLTLESARPSHTSQYLCASSESGVDTQYFGPGTRLTVL.

The chain couples TRBV24-1 to TRBJ2-1; the match to TRBD2 covers 7 bases. This CDR3 comprises 16 residues. Germline V CDR1 and CDR2: KGHDR, SFDVKD. V shed 4 bases and J 8 bases; nucleotides not matched to a gene: 13. The CDR3: CATSDPGGSGRDEQFF. The CDR3 DNA sequence: TGTGCCACCAGTGACCCAGGAGGTAGCGGGCGGGATGAGCAGTTCTTC.

V is TRBV9 and J is TRBJ1-5; TRBD1 is a possible D gene (6 bases). Trimming left V 3 bases short and J 1 base short, with 8 bases between. CDR1 and CDR2 (germline): SGDLS, YYNGEE. The CDR3 contains 14 residues. For the CDR3, the DNA is TGTGCCAGCAGCGCCCAGGGGAGCAATCAGCCCCAGCATTTT. Translating it yields CASSAQGSNQPQHF. The full variable domain, in which reference TRBV9 and TRBJ1-5 provide the parts outside the CDR3, is DSGVTQTPKHLITATGQRVTLRCSPRSGDLSVYWYQQSLDQGLQFLIQYYNGEERAKGNILERFSAQQFPDLHSELNLSSLELGDSALYFCASSAQGSNQPQHFGDGTRLSIL.

The chain combines TRBV5-1 with TRBJ2-6; TRBD1 matches at 11 bases. This CDR3 region has 15 residues. Germline loops: CDR1 SGHRS, CDR2 YFSETQ. Trimming took 7 bases from V and 5 from J; bases not matched to a gene: 5. The CDR3 here is CASGQGASRANVLTF. Written as DNA, the CDR3 is TGCGCCAGCGGACAGGGGGCGTCGAGGGCCAACGTCCTGACTTTC.

The genes are TRBV3-1 (or the pseudogene TRBV3-2) and TRBJ1-4; TRBD1 is a possible D gene (6 bases). The V end lost 3 bases, the J end lost 5 bases, and 37 bases lay between the germline ends. The CDR3 has 23 amino acids. CDR1 is LGHDT and CDR2 is YNNKEL in the germline V gene (reference sequence). CDR3 bases: TGTGCCAGCAGCCATCGATGGGCTTACGTCGGGGGGGCGGGTGGACCCAAAAATGAAAAACTGTTTTTT. This sequence encodes CASSHRWAYVGGAGGPKNEKLFF.

V is TRBV19 and J is TRBJ2-2, with TRBD2 identical over 10 bases. The CDR3 runs 18 residues. Germline trimming cut 2 bases from V and 3 bases from J; bases unmatched to any gene: 9. Germline V lookup: CDR1 LNHDA, CDR2 SQIVND (reference sequence). CDR3 coding DNA: TGTGCCAGTAGTATAATTCCGGTAGCGGGAGGATACACCGGGGAGCTGTTTTTT. As protein: CASSIIPVAGGYTGELFF.

This chain connects TRBV7-6 to TRBJ2-1; 14 bases align to TRBD2. Germline loops: CDR1 SGHVS, CDR2 FNYEAQ. This CDR3 spans 17 amino acids. Germline trimming cut 0 bases from V and 7 bases from J; bases unmatched to any gene: 5. This CDR3 is CASSLARLAGGGNEQFF. Here the CDR3 DNA reads TGTGCCAGCAGCTTAGCGCGACTAGCGGGAGGGGGGAATGAGCAGTTCTTC.

This sequence joins TRBV6-1 and TRBJ2-1, with 7 nucleotides matching TRBD2. The CDR3 covers 15 residues. The trim removed 1 base at V and 5 bases at J, leaving 5 bases unmatched. The germline CDR1 and CDR2 sequences are MNHNS and SASEGT. CDR3 sequence: CASSEEGLEDNEQFF. The CDR3 nucleotides are TGTGCCAGCAGTGAAGAAGGACTAGAGGACAATGAGCAGTTCTTC.

CDR3 residues: CASSYSGGRGDEQYF. The CDR3 bases are TGTGCCAGCAGTTACTCAGGGGGCAGGGGGGACGAGCAGTACTTC. The J gene is TRBJ2-7, the V gene TRBV6-5, with D perhaps TRBD1 (7 bases). The germline gives CDR1 MNHEY, CDR2 SVGAGI. This CDR3 is built from 15 residues. Trimming removed 0 bases from V and 5 bases from J, with 14 bases in between.

The rearrangement uses TRBV4-2 and TRBJ2-1; 10 bases match TRBD2. CDR3 length equals 17 residues. Germline lookup yields CDR1 LGHNA and CDR2 YNFKEQ. The ends lost 4 bases at V and 8 bases at J; junction bases unmatched: 14. CDR3 protein: CASSPAPQAGGPHEQFF. The CDR3 DNA reads as TGTGCCAGCAGCCCAGCCCCTCAAGCGGGAGGGCCCCATGAGCAGTTCTTC.

The J gene is TRBJ1-2, the V gene TRBV2; unclear D gene. The CDR3 is 12 amino acids. From germline, CDR1 is SNHLY and CDR2 FYNNEI. V lost 6 bases and J lost 6, with 11 bases in between. CDR3 in amino acids: CASRLIGDGYTF. The CDR3 bases are TGTGCCAGCAGACTAATTGGAGATGGCTACACCTTC.

This clone was recorded only once. This sequence joins TRBV5-6 and TRBJ2-5, with D perhaps TRBD1 (6 bases). The germline V gene has CDR1 SGHDT and CDR2 YYEEEE. The CDR3 length is 17 residues. V gave up 0 bases and J gave up 2 bases, with 17 bases separating them. The CDR3 DNA reads as TGTGCCAGCAGCTTGGGGCTGGACAGATGGGCGCAAGAGACCCAGTACTTC. Translating gives CASSLGLDRWAQETQYF.

V is TRBV7-3 and J is TRBJ2-1, with 9 bases fitting TRBD2. The CDR3 consists of 18 residues. The junction had 8 bases not matched to a gene; V was cut back by 2 bases and J by 0 bases. Germline CDR1 reads SGHTA; CDR2 reads FQGTGA. The CDR3 DNA sequence: TGTGCCAGCAGCTTAGGTAGCGGGAGCCCAAGCTCCTACAATGAGCAGTTCTTC. Protein product: CASSLGSGSPSSYNEQFF. The whole variable domain, remainder taken from reference TRBV7-3 and TRBJ2-1, is GAGVSQTPSNKVTEKGKYVELRCDPISGHTALYWYRQSLGQGPEFLIYFQGTGAADDSGLPNDRFFAVRPEGSVSTLKIQRTERGDSAVYLCASSLGSGSPSSYNEQFFGPGTRLTVL.

The V and J genes are TRBV28 and TRBJ1-6; TRBD1 aligns across 8 bases. J was trimmed by 7 bases and V by 2 bases; bases with no gene match: 7. Germline CDR1 MDHEN, CDR2 SYDVKM. CDR3 length: 16 residues. CDR3 sequence: CASSLGYRGKNSPLHF. The CDR3 DNA reads TGTGCCAGCAGTTTAGGGTACAGGGGGAAAAATTCACCCCTCCACTTT.

V usage is TRBV27 and J usage is TRBJ2-5, with D perhaps matching TRBD2 (7 bases). CDR1 is MNHEY and CDR2 is SMNVEV in the germline V gene (reference sequence). V was shortened by 5 bases and J by 5 bases, with 12 bases between the two germline ends. CDR3 length: 13 amino acids. This chain's CDR3 is CASSLWGGETQYF. The CDR3 nucleotides read TGTGCCAGCAGTCTATGGGGGGGCGAGACCCAGTACTTC.

The gene calls are TRBV5-4 and TRBJ2-2; 7 nucleotides agree with TRBD1. This CDR3 has 17 amino acids. Trimming cost V 4 bases and J 4 bases; bases outside gene matches: 13. Germline V gene lookup returns CDR1 SGHNT and CDR2 YYREEE (reference sequence). CDR3 nucleotides: TGTGCCAGCAGCCCGGAAAGGGGGCTGGTGGGCACCGGGGAGCTGTTTTTT. As protein: CASSPERGLVGTGELFF.

The chain uses TRBV6-5 and TRBJ2-5, with TRBD2 identical over 13 bases. The CDR3 is made up of 15 amino acids. J lost 2 bases, V lost 9 bases, and 6 bases had no gene match. Germline assignment: CDR1 MNHEY and CDR2 SVGAGI. The CDR3 loop reads CASRLAGGQQETQYF. DNA of the CDR3: TGTGCCAGTCGACTAGCGGGAGGCCAGCAAGAGACCCAGTACTTC.